Below, 7 T cell receptor beta chains from the same sample are listed, as sequenced in a study of metastatic and nonmetastatic thyroid tumors. TCRdb used MiXCR to call clones anew from the PCR reads. The table includes under 55,000 clones, approximately 19% detected once. All patients were treatment-naive before thyroid surgery. The sequenced sample consisted of blood. The receptor set was obtained from a female donor with papillary thyroid cancer or a benign thyroid nodule (not recorded which). Some clones in this sample may be carry-over from other donors' samples.

This clone was seen more than once but under ten times. This may be a read error, as it is one base from a much larger clone. CDR3 sequence (DNA): TGTGCCAGCAGCGTAGGATCTCGAGCGGGACCCTACAATGAGCAGTTCTTC. It translates to CASSVGSRAGPYNEQFF. The rearrangement joins TRBV9 to TRBJ2-1, with TRBD2 matching over 7 bases. J gave up 2 bases and V 0 bases, and 8 bases lay outside the gene matches. CDR3 size: 17 residues. Per the germline V gene, CDR1 is SGDLS and CDR2 is YYNGEE.

This clone was picked up one time. The gene calls are TRBV7-2 and TRBJ1-5, with TRBD1 matching over 7 bases. Trimming at V came to 5 bases and at J to 6 bases, leaving 10 bases not matched to a gene. The CDR3 length is 15 residues. Germline CDR1 reads SGHTA; CDR2 reads FQGNSA. CDR3 in DNA: TGTGCCAGCAGCCAGAGGGGGCTGTCGGTTCAGCCCCAGCATTTT. It codes for CASSQRGLSVQPQHF.

This chain joins TRBV9 and TRBJ2-3; D remains unclear. With 4 bases removed from V and 5 bases from J, the gap between germline ends came to 14 bases. Per germline, CDR1 SGDLS and CDR2 YYNGEE. CDR3 length: 14 residues. This CDR3 is CASSIALLEDTQYF. In nucleotides, the CDR3 is TGTGCCAGCAGCATAGCCCTGCTAGAAGATACGCAGTATTTT.

The gene calls are TRBV24-1 and TRBJ1-2, with D possibly matching TRBD1 (6 bases). Trimming took 5 bases from V and 3 from J, leaving 24 bases between them. The CDR3 is 18 amino acids. Germline CDR1 reads KGHDR; CDR2 reads SFDVKD. The CDR3 DNA reads as TGTGCCACCAGTGTGAGAGGGACACCTTTGTTTCTTGACTATGGCTACACCTTC. It specifies CATSVRGTPLFLDYGYTF.

Many counts were recorded for this clone. The CDR3 loop is CAWSRQGRHQPQHF. The DNA for the CDR3 is TGTGCCTGGAGTCGACAGGGCCGCCATCAGCCCCAGCATTTT. The V gene is TRBV30, the J gene TRBJ1-5, with TRBD1 identical over 7 bases. The CDR3 has 14 amino acids. Germline V gene data show CDR1 as GTSNPN and CDR2 as SVGIG (reference sequence). With 2 bases clipped from V and 5 bases from J, the junction kept 6 bases outside the gene matches.

This clone was seen a handful of times. Here the CDR3 reads CASSFNFLWGYSYEQYF. In DNA form, the CDR3 reads TGTGCCAGCAGTTTCAACTTCTTGTGGGGGTACTCCTACGAGCAGTACTTC. The chain links TRBV28 to TRBJ2-7; D is possibly TRBD1 or TRBD2 (5 bases each). Germline V CDR1 and CDR2: MDHEN, SYDVKM. The CDR3 consists of 17 residues. V was trimmed by 3 bases and J by 0 bases, leaving 18 bases between them. The full variable domain, in which reference TRBV28 and TRBJ2-7 provide the parts outside the CDR3, is DVKVTQSSRYLVKRTGEKVFLECVQDMDHENMFWYRQDPGLGLRLIYFSYDVKMKEKGDIPEGYSVSREKKERFSLILESASTNQTSMYLCASSFNFLWGYSYEQYFGPGTRLTVT.

The chain is built from TRBV9 and TRBJ2-1, with TRBD2 identical over 10 bases. The CDR3 contains 18 residues. Germline V gene sequence: CDR1 SGDLS, CDR2 YYNGEE. V trimming: 0 bases; J trimming: 8 bases; junction bases outside the gene matches: 14. In DNA form, the CDR3 reads TGTGCCAGCAGCGTAGGCCCCGAAGCGGGAGGGTACAATTATGAGCAGTTCTTC. Protein product: CASSVGPEAGGYNYEQFF.